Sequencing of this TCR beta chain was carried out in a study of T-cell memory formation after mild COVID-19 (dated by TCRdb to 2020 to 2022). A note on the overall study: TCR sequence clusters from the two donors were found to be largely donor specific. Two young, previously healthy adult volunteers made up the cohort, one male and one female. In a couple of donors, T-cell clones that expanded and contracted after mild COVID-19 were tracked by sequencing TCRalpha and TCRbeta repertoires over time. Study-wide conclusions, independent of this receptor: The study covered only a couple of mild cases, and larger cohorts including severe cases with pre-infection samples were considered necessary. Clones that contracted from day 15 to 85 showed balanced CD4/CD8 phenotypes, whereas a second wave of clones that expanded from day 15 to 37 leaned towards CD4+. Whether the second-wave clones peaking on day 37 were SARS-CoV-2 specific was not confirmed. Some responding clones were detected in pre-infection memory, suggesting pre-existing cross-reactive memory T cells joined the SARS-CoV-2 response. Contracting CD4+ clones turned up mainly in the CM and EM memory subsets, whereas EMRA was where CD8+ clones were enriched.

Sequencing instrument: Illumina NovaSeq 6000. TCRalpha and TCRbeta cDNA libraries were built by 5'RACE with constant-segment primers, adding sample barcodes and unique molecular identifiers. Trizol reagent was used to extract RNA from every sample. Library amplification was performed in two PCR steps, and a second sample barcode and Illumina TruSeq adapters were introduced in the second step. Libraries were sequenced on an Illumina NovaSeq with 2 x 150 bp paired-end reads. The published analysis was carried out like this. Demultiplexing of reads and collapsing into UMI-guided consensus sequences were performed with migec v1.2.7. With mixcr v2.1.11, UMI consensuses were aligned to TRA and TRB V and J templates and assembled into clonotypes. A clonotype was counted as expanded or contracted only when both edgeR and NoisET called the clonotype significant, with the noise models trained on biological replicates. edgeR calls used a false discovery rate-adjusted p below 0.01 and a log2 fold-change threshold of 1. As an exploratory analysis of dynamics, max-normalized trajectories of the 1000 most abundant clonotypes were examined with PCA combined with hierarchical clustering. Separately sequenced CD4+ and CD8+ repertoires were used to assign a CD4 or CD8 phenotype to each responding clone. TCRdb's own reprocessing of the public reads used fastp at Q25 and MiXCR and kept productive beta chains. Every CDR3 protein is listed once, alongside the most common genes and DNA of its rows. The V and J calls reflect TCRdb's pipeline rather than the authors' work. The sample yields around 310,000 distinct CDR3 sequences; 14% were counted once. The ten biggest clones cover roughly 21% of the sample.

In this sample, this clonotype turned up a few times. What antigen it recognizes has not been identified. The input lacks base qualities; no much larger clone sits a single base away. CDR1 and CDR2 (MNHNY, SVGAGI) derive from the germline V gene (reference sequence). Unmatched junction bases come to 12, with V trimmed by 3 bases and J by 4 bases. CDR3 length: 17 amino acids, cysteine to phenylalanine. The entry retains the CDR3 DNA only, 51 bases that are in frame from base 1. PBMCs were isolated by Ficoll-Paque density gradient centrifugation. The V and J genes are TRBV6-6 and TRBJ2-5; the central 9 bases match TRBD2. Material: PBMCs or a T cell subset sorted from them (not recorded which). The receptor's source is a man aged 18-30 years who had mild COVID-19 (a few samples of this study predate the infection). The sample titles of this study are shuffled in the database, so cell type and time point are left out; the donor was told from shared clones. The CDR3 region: CASSYFGGGGAGETQYF. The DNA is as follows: TGTGCCAGCAGTTATTTCGGCGGCGGGGGGGCCGGAGAGACCCAGTACTTC.